These 23 T cell receptor beta chains originate from one sample sequenced in a study of OX40 agonist ivuxolimab in advanced cancers. Only in-frame clones appear in the TCRdb table, and some are missing; sequencing was by immunoSEQ multiplex PCR. The sample includes about 120,000 clones, about 93% of them seen just once. The sequenced sample was CD4+ or CD8+ T cells sorted from blood, obtained in a trial of the OX40 agonist ivuxolimab. These receptors all come from an adult with an advanced solid tumor such as melanoma, head and neck, liver or kidney cancer.

V and J are TRBV7-9 and TRBJ2-1; TRBD1 aligns across 8 bases. Germline V gives CDR1 SEHNR, CDR2 FQNEAQ (reference sequence). This CDR3 has 16 amino acids. Trimming cost V 5 bases and J 8 bases; bases outside gene matches: 14. The CDR3 nucleotides read TGTGCCAGCAGCCCCACATGGGCAGGGGGCACGGATGAGCAGTTCTTC. Protein product: CASSPTWAGGTDEQFF.

In DNA form, the CDR3 reads TGTGCCAGCAGCTTAGCACCAGGCCCTAATCAGCCCCAGCATTTT. Translated: CASSLAPGPNQPQHF. The rearrangement links TRBV7-2 to TRBJ1-5; D call uncertain. Trimming removed 0 bases at V and 4 bases at J, with 10 bases between. The length of the CDR3 is 15 residues. Germline values: CDR1 SGHTA, CDR2 FQGNSA.

Concerning this clone itself: No DNA is shown, since the ends of the CDR3 on it are uncertain; the CDR3 is the one TCRdb lists. This rearrangement joins TRBV19 to TRBJ2-1. Termini included, the CDR3 measures 16 amino acids. Germline CDR1 LNHDA, CDR2 SQIVND (reference sequence). The CDR3 spells CASTSTWARGSTEGFF.

The V and J genes are TRBV4-2 and TRBJ2-7, with 11 nucleotides matching TRBD2. V shed 3 bases, J shed 4 bases, and the junction held 8 bases outside the gene matches. The CDR3 runs 16 residues. Germline V gives CDR1 LGHNA, CDR2 YNFKEQ. CDR3 nucleotide sequence: TGTGCCAGCAGCCAGAAAACTAGCGGGAGCTTTTACGAGCAGTACTTC. Its translation: CASSQKTSGSFYEQYF.

The chain uses TRBV5-1 and TRBJ2-3; 8 nucleotides agree with TRBD2. Germline-derived CDR1 and CDR2 are SGHRS and YFSETQ. With 5 bases clipped from V and 1 base from J, the junction kept 6 bases outside the gene matches. There are 15 residues in the CDR3. CDR3 in amino acids: CASRTGRGGTDTQYF. CDR3 DNA sequence: TGCGCCAGCAGGACGGGGCGGGGGGGCACAGATACGCAGTATTTT.

This clone was observed once. The V call is TRBV6-5, the J call TRBJ1-6, with D hard to call. Between the trimmed V and J ends, which lost 6 bases and 5 bases, there was a span of 8 bases. Germline values: CDR1 MNHEY, CDR2 SVGAGI. The CDR3 totals 13 residues. CDR3 nucleotide sequence: TGTGCCAGCAGGAGCATAAATAATTCACCCCTCCACTTT. It yields the protein CASRSINNSPLHF.

The chain links TRBV19 to TRBJ2-7; the D call may be TRBD1 or TRBD2 (6 bases each). This CDR3 has 17 amino acids. Germline V gene data show CDR1 as LNHDA and CDR2 as SQIVND (reference sequence). Trimming pared 7 bases from V and 0 bases from J, leaving 22 bases between. CDR3 sequence (DNA): TGTGCCAGTACCCCAAAAGGGGGAGGAACTAGCTCCTACGAGCAGTACTTC. It translates to CASTPKGGGTSSYEQYF.

V and J are TRBV28 and TRBJ2-7; D is unclear. V shed 1 base and J shed 6 bases, with 13 bases lying between them. This CDR3 region has 14 residues. Looked up from germline, CDR1 is MDHEN and CDR2 is SYDVKM. The CDR3 here is CASSLSPPELEQYF. The CDR3 region has the DNA TGTGCCAGCAGTTTATCCCCCCCGGAGCTCGAGCAGTACTTC.

This clone was counted between two and nine times. CDR3 in amino acids: CASSYTSGSSGEQFF. The CDR3 region has the DNA TGTGCCAGCAGCTATACTAGCGGGAGTTCAGGTGAGCAGTTCTTC. The gene calls are TRBV7-2 and TRBJ2-1; TRBD2 agrees at 11 bases. The CDR3 has 15 residues. Germline trimming cut 4 bases from V and 9 bases from J; bases unmatched to any gene: 8. Per germline, CDR1 SGHTA and CDR2 FQGNSA. The variable domain in full, completed from reference TRBV7-2 and TRBJ2-1, reads GAGVSQSPSNKVTEKGKDVELRCDPISGHTALYWYRQSLGQGLEFLIYFQGNSAPDKSGLPSDRFSAERTGGSVSTLTIQRTQQEDSAVYLCASSYTSGSSGEQFFGPGTRLTVL.

V and J are TRBV6-1 and TRBJ1-1; no reliable D call. Germline assignment: CDR1 MNHNS and CDR2 SASEGT. The CDR3 sequence is 14 residues long. V was cut by 0 bases and J by 6 bases, with 11 bases left in between. In nucleotides, the CDR3 is TGTGCCAGCAGTGAAGCGCAAGGGTTACCTGAAGCTTTCTTT. It encodes CASSEAQGLPEAFF.

This chain connects TRBV7-2 to TRBJ1-1; unclear D gene. Trimming took 3 bases from V and 2 from J, leaving 10 bases between them. This CDR3 spans 14 amino acids. Germline V gene sequence: CDR1 SGHTA, CDR2 FQGNSA. In DNA, the CDR3 is TGTGCCAGCAGCTTTGATAGCGCAAACACTGAAGCTTTCTTT. It codes for CASSFDSANTEAFF.

This chain connects TRBV13 to TRBJ2-5; possibly TRBD1 for D (6 bases). CDR1 and CDR2 from the germline V gene are PRHDT and FYEKMQ (reference sequence). The CDR3 loop spans 15 amino acids. V was pared by 5 bases and J by 4 bases, with 17 bases between. The CDR3 sequence: CASSPPRDIGETQYF. As DNA, the CDR3 is TGTGCCAGCAGCCCCCCCCGGGACATAGGAGAGACCCAGTACTTC.

This clone was found once. V is TRBV6-1 and J is TRBJ1-1; D is possibly TRBD1 (6 bases). Trimming shortened V by 7 bases and J by 7 bases, and 19 bases separated the two germline ends. There are 14 residues in the CDR3. Per the germline V gene, CDR1 is MNHNS and CDR2 is SASEGT. CDR3 bases: TGTGCCAGCACCCAATCCCGGGACATCGGTGAAGCTTTCTTT. Amino acid sequence: CASTQSRDIGEAFF.

The chain uses TRBV7-2 and TRBJ1-2; 7 bases map to TRBD1. From germline, CDR1 is SGHTA and CDR2 FQGNSA. The CDR3 consists of 15 residues. V dropped 5 bases and J dropped 4; count of bases not matched to a gene: 10. CDR3 amino acids: CASSGHWGQSYGYTF. CDR3 in DNA: TGTGCCAGCAGCGGTCACTGGGGACAGAGCTATGGCTACACCTTC. The whole variable domain, remainder taken from reference TRBV7-2 and TRBJ1-2, is GAGVSQSPSNKVTEKGKDVELRCDPISGHTALYWYRQSLGQGLEFLIYFQGNSAPDKSGLPSDRFSAERTGGSVSTLTIQRTQQEDSAVYLCASSGHWGQSYGYTFGSGTRLTVV.

V usage is TRBV6-6 and J usage is TRBJ1-5, with no clear D. CDR3 length equals 15 residues. V gave up 0 bases and J gave up 5 bases, with 11 bases separating them. From germline, CDR1 is MNHNY and CDR2 SVGAGI (reference sequence). The CDR3 DNA sequence: TGTGCCAGCAGTTACTCGGGTGGGAAGTATCAGCCCCAGCATTTT. Its translation is CASSYSGGKYQPQHF.

CDR3 in amino acids: CASSFASGNSYEQYF. CDR3 bases: TGTGCCAGCAGCTTCGCTAGCGGTAACTCCTACGAGCAGTACTTC. The genes are TRBV7-2 and TRBJ2-7, with 7 bases lining up with TRBD2. The CDR3 is made up of 15 amino acids. Germline assignment: CDR1 SGHTA and CDR2 FQGNSA. With V trimmed by 3 bases and J by 0 bases, 5 bases remained unmatched.

V gene TRBV18 combines with J gene TRBJ2-1; weak D call: TRBD2 (6 bases). The CDR3 is made up of 14 amino acids. V lost 3 bases, J lost 5 bases, and 11 bases lay in between. Germline V lookup: CDR1 KGHSH, CDR2 LQKENI. In nucleotides, the CDR3 is TGTGCCAGCTCACCGCAGGGACTGAACAATGAGCAGTTCTTC. The encoded protein is CASSPQGLNNEQFF.

Points on this clone: Other DNA sequences in the sample encode the same CDR3. CDR3 bases: TGTGCCAGCAGGCAGAGTAACTATGGCTACACCTTC. It translates to CASRQSNYGYTF. This sequence joins TRBV28 and TRBJ1-2, with D unresolved. The CDR3 is made up of 12 amino acids. Germline lookup yields CDR1 MDHEN and CDR2 SYDVKM. Trimming shortened V by 6 bases and J by 1 base, and 6 bases separated the two germline ends.

The rearrangement links TRBV7-8 to TRBJ2-5, with a possible D match to TRBD2 (5 bases). CDR3 length: 16 amino acids. Trimming took off 0 bases at V and 5 bases at J, with 16 bases between the two ends. The V gene's germline CDR1 is SGHVS and CDR2 FQNEAQ. CDR3 bases: TGTGCCAGCAGCTTAGCGAACCACGCGACGGGGGAGACCCAGTACTTC. It specifies CASSLANHATGETQYF.

V gene TRBV5-4 combines with J gene TRBJ2-2, with TRBD1 as a possible D gene (6 bases). Trimming removed 1 base at V and 2 bases at J, with 15 bases between. The CDR3 totals 17 residues. In germline, CDR1 is SGHNT, CDR2 YYREEE (reference sequence). The CDR3 bases are TGTGCCAGCAGCTTGACACCCCTCAGGGGAAACACCGGGGAGCTGTTTTTT. It encodes CASSLTPLRGNTGELFF. Filled out from reference TRBV5-4 and TRBJ2-2, the complete variable domain reads ETGVTQSPTHLIKTRGQQVTLRCSSQSGHNTVSWYQQALGQGPQFIFQYYREEENGRGNFPPRFSGLQFPNYSSELNVNALELDDSALYLCASSLTPLRGNTGELFFGEGSRLTVL.

The chain employs TRBV6-1 and TRBJ1-2; D is unclear. Looked up from germline, CDR1 is MNHNS and CDR2 is SASEGT. This CDR3 is 15 amino acids long. V was cut by 3 bases and J by 0 bases, with 11 bases left in between. The chain's CDR3 is CASSDFGPTNYGYTF. For the CDR3, the DNA is TGTGCCAGCAGTGATTTTGGGCCAACTAACTATGGCTACACCTTC.

The V gene is TRBV6-6, the J gene TRBJ1-3; unclear D gene. The CDR3 consists of 15 residues. V was trimmed by 10 bases and J by 2 bases, leaving 18 bases between them. CDR1 MNHNY and CDR2 SVGAGI come from the germline V gene (reference sequence). The CDR3 DNA is TGTGCCACGAGTAGTGGCGACACAACTGGAAACACCATATATTTT. This encodes CATSSGDTTGNTIYF.

The chain uses TRBV19 and TRBJ2-5, with unresolved D. This CDR3 is built from 14 residues. Trimming took 4 bases from V and 4 from J, leaving 13 bases between them. CDR1 and CDR2 (germline): LNHDA, SQIVND (reference sequence). The DNA of the CDR3 is TGTGCCAGTAGTAAGGACCCCCGAGGAGAGACCCAGTACTTC. Translation: CASSKDPRGETQYF.